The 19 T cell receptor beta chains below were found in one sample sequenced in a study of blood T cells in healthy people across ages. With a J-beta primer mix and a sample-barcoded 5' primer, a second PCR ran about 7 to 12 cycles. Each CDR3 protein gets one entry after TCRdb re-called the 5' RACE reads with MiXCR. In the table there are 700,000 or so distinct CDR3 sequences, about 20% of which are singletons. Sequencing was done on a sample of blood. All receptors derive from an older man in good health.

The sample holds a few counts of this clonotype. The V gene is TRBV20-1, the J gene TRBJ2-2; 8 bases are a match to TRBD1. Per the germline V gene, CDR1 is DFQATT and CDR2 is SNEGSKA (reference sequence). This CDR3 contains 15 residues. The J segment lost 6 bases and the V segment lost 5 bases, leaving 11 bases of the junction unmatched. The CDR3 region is CSAGQGARSPGELFF. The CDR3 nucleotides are TGCAGTGCTGGGCAGGGGGCGCGCTCCCCCGGGGAGCTGTTTTTT.

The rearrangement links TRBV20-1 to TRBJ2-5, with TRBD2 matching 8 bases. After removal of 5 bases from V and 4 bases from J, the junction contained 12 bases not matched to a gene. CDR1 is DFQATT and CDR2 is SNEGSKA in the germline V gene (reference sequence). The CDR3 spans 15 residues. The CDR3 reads CSAEGPGGVRETQYF. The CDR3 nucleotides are TGCAGTGCTGAAGGTCCGGGAGGGGTAAGAGAGACCCAGTACTTC.

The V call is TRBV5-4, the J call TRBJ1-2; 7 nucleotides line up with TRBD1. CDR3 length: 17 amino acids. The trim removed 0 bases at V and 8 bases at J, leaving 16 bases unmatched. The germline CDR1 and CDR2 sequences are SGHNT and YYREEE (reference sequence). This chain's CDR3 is CASSLDPSTGRAYGYTF. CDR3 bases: TGTGCCAGCAGCTTGGACCCGTCGACAGGGAGAGCGTACGGCTACACCTTC.

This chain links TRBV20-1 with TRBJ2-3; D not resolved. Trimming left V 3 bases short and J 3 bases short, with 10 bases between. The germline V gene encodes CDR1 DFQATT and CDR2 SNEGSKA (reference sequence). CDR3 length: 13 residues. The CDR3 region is CSASGMSTDTQYF. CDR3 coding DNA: TGCAGTGCTAGTGGTATGAGTACAGATACGCAGTATTTT.

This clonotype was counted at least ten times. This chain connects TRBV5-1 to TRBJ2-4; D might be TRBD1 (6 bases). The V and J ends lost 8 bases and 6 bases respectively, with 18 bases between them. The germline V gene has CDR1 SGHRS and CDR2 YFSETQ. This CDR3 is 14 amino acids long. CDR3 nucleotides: TGCGCCAGTCAGACGGGGACAAGCTTAAACATTCAGTACTTC. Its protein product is CASQTGTSLNIQYF.

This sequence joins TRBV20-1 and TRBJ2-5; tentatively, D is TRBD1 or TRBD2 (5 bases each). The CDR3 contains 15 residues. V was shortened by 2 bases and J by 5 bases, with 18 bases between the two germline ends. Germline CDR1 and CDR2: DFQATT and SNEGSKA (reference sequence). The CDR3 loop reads CSARWPRDLGETQYF. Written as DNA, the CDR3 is TGCAGTGCTAGATGGCCAAGGGACCTTGGGGAGACCCAGTACTTC.

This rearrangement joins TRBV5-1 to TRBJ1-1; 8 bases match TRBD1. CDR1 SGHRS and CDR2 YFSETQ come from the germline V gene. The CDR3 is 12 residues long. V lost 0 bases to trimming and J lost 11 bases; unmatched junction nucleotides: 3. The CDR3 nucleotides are TGCGCCAGCAGCTTGGGGACAGGGCTGGCTTTCTTT. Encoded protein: CASSLGTGLAFF.

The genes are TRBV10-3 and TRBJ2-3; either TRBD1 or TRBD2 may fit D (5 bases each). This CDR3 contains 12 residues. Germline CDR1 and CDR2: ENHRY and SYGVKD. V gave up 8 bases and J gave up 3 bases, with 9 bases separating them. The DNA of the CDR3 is TGTGCCATCGGGGGTCGGACAGATACGCAGTATTTT. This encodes CAIGGRTDTQYF.

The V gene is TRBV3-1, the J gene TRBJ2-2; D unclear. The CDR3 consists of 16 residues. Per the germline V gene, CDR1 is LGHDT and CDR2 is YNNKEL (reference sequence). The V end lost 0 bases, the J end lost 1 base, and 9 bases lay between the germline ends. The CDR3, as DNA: TGTGCCAGCAGCCAAGAAGGACGGGTGAACACCGGGGAGCTGTTTTTT. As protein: CASSQEGRVNTGELFF.

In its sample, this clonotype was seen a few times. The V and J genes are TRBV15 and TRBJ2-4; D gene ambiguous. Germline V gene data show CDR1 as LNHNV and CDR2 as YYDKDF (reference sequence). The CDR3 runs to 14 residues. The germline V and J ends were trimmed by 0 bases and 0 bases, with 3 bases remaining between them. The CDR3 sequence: CATSRDLAKNIQYF. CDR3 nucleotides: TGTGCCACCAGCAGAGATTTAGCCAAAAACATTCAGTACTTC.

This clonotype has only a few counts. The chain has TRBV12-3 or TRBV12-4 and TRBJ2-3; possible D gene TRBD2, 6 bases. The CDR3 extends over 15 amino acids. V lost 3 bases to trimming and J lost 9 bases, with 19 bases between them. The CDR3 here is CASSLPHSTRGTQYF. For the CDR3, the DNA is TGTGCCAGCAGTTTGCCCCACTCCACCCGGGGGACGCAGTATTTT.

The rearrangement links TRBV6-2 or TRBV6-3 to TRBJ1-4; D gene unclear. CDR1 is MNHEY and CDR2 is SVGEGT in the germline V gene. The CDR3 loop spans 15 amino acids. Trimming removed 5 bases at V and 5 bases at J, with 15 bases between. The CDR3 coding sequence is TGTGCCAGCAGTCGCCGGGCGGTAGGGAATGAAAAACTGTTTTTT. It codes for CASSRRAVGNEKLFF.

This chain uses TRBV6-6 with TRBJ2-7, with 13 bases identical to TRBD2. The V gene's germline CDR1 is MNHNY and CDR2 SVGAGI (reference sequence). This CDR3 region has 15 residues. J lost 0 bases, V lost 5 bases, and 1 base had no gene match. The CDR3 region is CASSGTSGTSYEQYF. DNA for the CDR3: TGTGCCAGCAGTGGGACTAGCGGGACCTCCTACGAGCAGTACTTC.

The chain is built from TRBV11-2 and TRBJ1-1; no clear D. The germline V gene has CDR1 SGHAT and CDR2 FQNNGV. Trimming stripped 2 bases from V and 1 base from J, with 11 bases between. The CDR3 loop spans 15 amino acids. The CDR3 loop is CASSLSVRRNTEAFF. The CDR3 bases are TGTGCCAGCAGCTTATCGGTCCGGCGGAACACTGAAGCTTTCTTT.

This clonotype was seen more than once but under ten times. CDR3 protein: CASSARPAGNQPQHF. The CDR3 DNA follows: TGTGCCAGCAGCGCCCGACCTGCGGGCAATCAGCCCCAGCATTTT. V and J are TRBV5-6 and TRBJ1-5; D remains unclear. In germline, CDR1 is SGHDT, CDR2 YYEEEE. The CDR3 spans 15 residues. Between the trimmed V and J ends, which lost 4 bases and 2 bases, there was a span of 13 bases. Supplemented by reference TRBV5-6 and TRBJ1-5, the full variable domain reads DAGVTQSPTHLIKTRGQQVTLRCSPKSGHDTVSWYQQALGQGPQFIFQYYEEEERQRGNFPDRFSGHQFPNYSSELNVNALLLGDSALYLCASSARPAGNQPQHFGDGTRLSIL.

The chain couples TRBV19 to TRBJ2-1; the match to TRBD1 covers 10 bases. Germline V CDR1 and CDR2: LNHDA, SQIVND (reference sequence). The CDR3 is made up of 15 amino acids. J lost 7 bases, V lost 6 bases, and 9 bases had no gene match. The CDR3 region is CASRLRDRGGNEQFF. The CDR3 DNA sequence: TGTGCCAGTAGACTCCGGGACAGGGGTGGAAATGAGCAGTTCTTC.

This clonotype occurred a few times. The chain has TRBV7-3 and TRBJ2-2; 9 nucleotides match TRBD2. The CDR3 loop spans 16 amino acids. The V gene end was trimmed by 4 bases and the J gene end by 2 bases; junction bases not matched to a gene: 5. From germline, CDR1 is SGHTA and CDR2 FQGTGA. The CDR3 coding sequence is TGTGCCAGCAGCTCGACTAGCGGAGCTAACACCGGGGAGCTGTTTTTT. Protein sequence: CASSSTSGANTGELFF. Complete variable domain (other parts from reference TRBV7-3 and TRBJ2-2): GAGVSQTPSNKVTEKGKYVELRCDPISGHTALYWYRQSLGQGPEFLIYFQGTGAADDSGLPNDRFFAVRPEGSVSTLKIQRTERGDSAVYLCASSSTSGANTGELFFGEGSRLTVL.

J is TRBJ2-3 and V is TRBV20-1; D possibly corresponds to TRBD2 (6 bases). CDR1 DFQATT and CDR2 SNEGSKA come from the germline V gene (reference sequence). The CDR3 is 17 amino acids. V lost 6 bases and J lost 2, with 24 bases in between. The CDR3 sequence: CSAWELARSPNTDTQYF. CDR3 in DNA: TGCAGTGCCTGGGAGCTAGCGAGGTCCCCAAACACAGATACGCAGTATTTT.

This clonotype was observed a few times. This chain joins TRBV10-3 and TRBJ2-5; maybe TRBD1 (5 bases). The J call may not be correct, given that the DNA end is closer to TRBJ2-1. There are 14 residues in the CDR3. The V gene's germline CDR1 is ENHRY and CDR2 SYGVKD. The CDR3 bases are TGTGCCATCAGTGGGGGCGAAAAAGTCAATGAGCAGTTCTTC. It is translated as CAISGGEKVNEQFF.